This is a list of T cell receptor beta chains from one sample in a study of T cell changes during pregnancy in multiple sclerosis. Here immunoSEQ multiplex PCR was the method, and the copy in TCRdb shows in-frame clones only, minus some. The table records 70,000 to 95,000 clones, 80% to 95% of them present only once. The sample was peripheral blood, taken in the second trimester of pregnancy. Source of these receptors: a female donor in good health, enrolled as a control in a pregnancy study. CDR3s include the opening cysteine and the closing phenylalanine or tryptophan. D genes are given only for firm matches. Part of the rows lack a size; the others show once, few, many or a class for expanded clones.

clone size,J gene,D gene,V gene,CDR3 DNA,CDR3 protein
.,TRBJ2-1,TRBD2,TRBV19,TGTGCCAGTAGTGAGCTAGCGGGGATGAATGAGCAGTTCTTC,CASSELAGMNEQFF
.,TRBJ1-3,.,TRBV19,TGTGCCAGTAGTACGGGAGGCTTCGGGCTAGAAAACACCATATATTTT,CASSTGGFGLENTIYF
.,TRBJ2-3,TRBD1,TRBV2,TGTGCCAGCAGACGAACAGGGGCGCGTAGCACAGATACGCAGTATTTT,CASRRTGARSTDTQYF
.,TRBJ1-2,.,TRBV11-2,TGTGCCAGCAGCTTATCGGGGGTGGACTATGGCTACACCTTC,CASSLSGVDYGYTF
.,TRBJ2-7,.,TRBV27,TGTGCCAGCAGTGGCCAGGGGAACTCCTACGAGCAGTACTTC,CASSGQGNSYEQYF
.,TRBJ2-1,.,TRBV7-3,TGTGCCAGCAGCCCTAAAGTAAGCTCCTACAATGAGCAGTTCTTC,CASSPKVSSYNEQFF
.,TRBJ2-1,.,TRBV18,TGTGCCAGCTCACCTGGGGCGGGGCGAAATGAGCAGTTCTTC,CASSPGAGRNEQFF
.,TRBJ2-7,.,TRBV19,TGTGCCAGTAGTATAGGCAGGGGCTTGATCTACGAGCAGTACTTC,CASSIGRGLIYEQYF
few,TRBJ1-1,.,TRBV15,TGTGCCACCAGCAGAGATAACAGCCAAGTTGAAGCTTTCTTT,CATSRDNSQVEAFF
.,TRBJ1-6,.,TRBV5-1,TGCGCCAGCAGCGGAGGGAGTGGGCAAAATTCACCCCTCCACTTT,CASSGGSGQNSPLHF
once,TRBJ2-1,TRBD1,TRBV7-9,TGTGCCAGCAGCCTTAGTCCGGGACAGGGGGACAATGAGCAGTTCTTC,CASSLSPGQGDNEQFF
.,TRBJ1-2,.,TRBV6-6,TGTGCCAGCAGTTACTCCCGGGGGGTTGACTACACCTTC,CASSYSRGVDYTF
once,TRBJ1-1,TRBD1,TRBV19,TGTGCCAGTTTCAGGGGGGCGAGTTCGAGCACTGAAGCTTTCTTT,CASFRGASSSTEAFF
.,TRBJ1-3,.,TRBV19,TGTGCCAGTAGTAGAGGACAGAGCTCTGGAAACACCATATATTTT,CASSRGQSSGNTIYF
.,TRBJ1-1,.,TRBV5-1,TGCGCCAGCAGCTTGCGGCAGGGAAGGGAAACTGAAGCTTTCTTT,CASSLRQGRETEAFF
.,TRBJ1-1,.,TRBV5-1,TGCGCCAGCAGCTTGGCGTCAGGGACTGAAGCTTTCTTT,CASSLASGTEAFF